The clone carrying this TCR beta chain occurred many times. Its antigen is undetermined. The junction does not match germline at one end; this may be a read error. This sample was taken from a study of post-analysis software for immune sequencing data. Study outcomes and limitations: Patients had higher frequencies than controls of five TRBV segments, including TRBV5-6, TRBV5-1 and TRBV20-1.

Carried by the TCR beta cDNA libraries were unique molecular identifiers. A single record per CDR3 protein comes from TCRdb applying MiXCR to the PCR reads. The sample consists of approximately 360,000 distinct CDR3 sequences, less than 35% of them appearing once. Per germline, CDR1 SGHRS and CDR2 YFSETQ. CDR3 length: 12 residues. The rearrangement joins TRBV5-1 to TRBJ2-7; D may be TRBD1 (5 bases). This clonotype originated in a girl aged 5 to 17 with multiple sclerosis. Specimen: blood. CDR3 sequence reads: CASSYDSYEQYF. In DNA form, the CDR3 reads TGTGCCAGCAGCTACGACAGCTACGAGCAGTACTTC.